This is a list of T cell receptor beta chains from one sample in a study of blood T cell repertoires in COVID-19. This table comes from immunoSEQ multiplex PCR, and its TCRdb copy is limited to in-frame clones, with some not included. The table records 250,000 or so clones, around 82% of them present only once. Sequenced: PBMCs or T cells enriched from blood (not recorded which). These receptors all stem from a middle-aged woman who had been exposed to COVID-19. Both conserved end residues are trimmed from each CDR3. The size field is filled for only some rows; it gives once, few, many or a size class.

V gene: TRBV9
J gene: TRBJ2-2
clone size: once
CDR3 protein: ASSVESGTNTGELF

V gene: TRBV6-5
J gene: TRBJ1-5
clone size: .
CDR3 protein: ASSHGQGNNQPQH

V gene: TRBV28
J gene: TRBJ1-5
clone size: .
CDR3 protein: ASSLTGGFSNQPQH

V gene: TRBV7-8
J gene: TRBJ2-3
clone size: .
CDR3 protein: ASSLPRLAGSTDTQY

V gene: TRBV7-2
J gene: TRBJ2-5
clone size: .
CDR3 protein: ASSLFVPGLAGGQETQY

V gene: TRBV6-6
J gene: TRBJ1-2
clone size: .
CDR3 protein: ASSSNRDSYGYT

V gene: TRBV27
J gene: TRBJ1-2
clone size: few
CDR3 protein: ASSNSYGYT

V gene: TRBV19
J gene: TRBJ1-5
clone size: .
CDR3 protein: ASSIDPPDRSNQPQH

V gene: TRBV24-1
J gene: TRBJ1-2
clone size: few
CDR3 protein: ATSDATAFRGYT

V gene: TRBV7-6
J gene: TRBJ2-6
clone size: many
CDR3 protein: ASSLVSHRRAGANVLT

V gene: TRBV24-1
J gene: TRBJ2-2
clone size: .
CDR3 protein: ATSDPGVTGELF

V gene: TRBV11-2
J gene: TRBJ2-5
clone size: .
CDR3 protein: ASSRSTGGGETQY

V gene: TRBV9
J gene: TRBJ2-3
clone size: .
CDR3 protein: ASSASGLAGGKGDTQY

V gene: TRBV2
J gene: TRBJ1-1
clone size: .
CDR3 protein: ASSEKEPRTEAF

V gene: TRBV19
J gene: TRBJ1-4
clone size: .
CDR3 protein: ASSISDRSNEKLF

V gene: TRBV19
J gene: TRBJ2-5
clone size: .
CDR3 protein: ASSTQGVAETQY

V gene: TRBV7-9
J gene: TRBJ1-6
clone size: .
CDR3 protein: ASSLTGEGISPLH

V gene: TRBV6-5
J gene: TRBJ2-1
clone size: .
CDR3 protein: ASSSLKGQGIDEQF

V gene: TRBV11-2
J gene: TRBJ2-5
clone size: once
CDR3 protein: ASSQSGGGETQY

V gene: TRBV5-4
J gene: TRBJ1-4
clone size: .
CDR3 protein: ASSPNIRGTGEKLF

V gene: TRBV5-1
J gene: TRBJ2-5
clone size: .
CDR3 protein: ASGGWQVGETQY

V gene: TRBV6-5
J gene: TRBJ2-1
clone size: .
CDR3 protein: ASSPPGLAGRGSF